The present T cell receptor beta chain was sequenced within a study of T cell responses to AZD1222 COVID-19 vaccine. As to this clone: Its antigen remains unidentified.

Repertoires were generated with immunoSEQ multiplex PCR, while TCRdb's copy carries only in-frame clones and drops some. The sample consists of fewer than 120,000 clones, 92% of them appearing once. The study's findings and limits: The breadth and depth of Spike-specific TCRs increased once two AZD1222 doses had been given. Researchers report vaccine-associated CD4 TCRs spanning spike, with dominance at 160-218 and 743-854. Baseline seropositivity occurred in only a handful of AZD1222 recipients.

This CDR3 contains 11 residues. V and J are TRBV21-1 and TRBJ1-1; TRBD1, the D gene given by the table, was not confirmed from the DNA. TRBV21-1 is assigned pseudogene status. This TCR was sampled from an adult in good health. This sample comprised peripheral blood, obtained on day 0 of AZD1222 vaccination. Here the CDR3 DNA reads TGTGCCAGCAGCAAAAGGGGGAAAGCTTTCTTT. Its protein product is CASSKRGKAFF.